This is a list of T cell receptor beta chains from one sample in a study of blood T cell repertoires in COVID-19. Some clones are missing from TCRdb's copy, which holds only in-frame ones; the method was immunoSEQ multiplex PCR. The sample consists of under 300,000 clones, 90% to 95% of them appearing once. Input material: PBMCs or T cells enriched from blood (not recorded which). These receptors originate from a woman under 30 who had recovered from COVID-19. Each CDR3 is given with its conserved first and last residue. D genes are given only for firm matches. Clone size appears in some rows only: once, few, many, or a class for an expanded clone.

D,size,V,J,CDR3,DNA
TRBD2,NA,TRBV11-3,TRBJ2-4,CASSSGLAGEFDIQYF,TGTGCCAGCAGCTCAGGACTAGCGGGGGAGTTTGACATTCAGTACTTC
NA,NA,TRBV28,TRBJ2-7,CASNPAEGEQYF,TGTGCCAGCAATCCGGCCGAGGGCGAGCAGTACTTC
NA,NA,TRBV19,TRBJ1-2,CASRLNGITANYGYTF,TGTGCCAGTAGGTTGAACGGGATTACCGCTAACTATGGCTACACCTTC
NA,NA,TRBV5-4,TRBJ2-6,CASSSTASGANVLTF,TGTGCCAGCAGCTCTACAGCTTCTGGGGCCAACGTCCTGACTTTC
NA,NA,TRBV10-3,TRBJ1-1,CALKTGAEAFF,TGTGCGCTCAAGACGGGGGCTGAAGCTTTCTTT
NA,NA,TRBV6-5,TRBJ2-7,CASSGGYEQYF,TGTGCCAGCAGCGGAGGGTACGAGCAGTACTTC
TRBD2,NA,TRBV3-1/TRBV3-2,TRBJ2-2,CASSQRTSGHTGELFF,TGTGCCAGCAGCCAAAGGACTAGCGGGCATACCGGGGAGCTGTTTTTT
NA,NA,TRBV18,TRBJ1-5,CASSPESSNQPQHF,TGTGCCAGCTCACCGGAGAGTAGCAATCAGCCCCAGCATTTT
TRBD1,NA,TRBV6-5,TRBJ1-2,CASSRTGLYGYTF,TGTGCCAGCAGCCGGACAGGGCTCTATGGCTACACCTTC
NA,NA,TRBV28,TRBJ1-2,CASSSPPVSGGYTF,TGTGCCAGCAGTTCCCCCCCGGTTTCTGGTGGCTACACCTTC
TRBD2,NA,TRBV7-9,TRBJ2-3,CASSFPTSAPDTQYF,TGTGCCAGCAGCTTCCCGACTAGCGCCCCAGATACGCAGTATTTT
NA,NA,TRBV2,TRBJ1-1,CASTRQMNTEAFF,TGTGCCAGCACCCGACAAATGAACACTGAAGCTTTCTTT
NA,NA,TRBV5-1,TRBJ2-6,CASSLVVVAGANVLTF,TGCGCCAGCAGCTTGGTAGTAGTGGCTGGGGCCAACGTCCTGACTTTC
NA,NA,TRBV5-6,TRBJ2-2,CASSFSVYPGELFF,TGTGCCAGCAGCTTCAGTGTTTATCCCGGGGAGCTGTTTTTT
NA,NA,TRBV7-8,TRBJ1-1,CASSLVRQGGTEAFF,TGTGCCAGCAGCTTAGTACGGCAGGGAGGCACTGAAGCTTTCTTT
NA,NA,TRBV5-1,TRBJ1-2,CASSPGIWYGYTF,TGCGCCAGCAGCCCGGGAATTTGGTATGGCTACACCTTC
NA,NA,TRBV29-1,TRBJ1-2,CSVQARVGYTF,TGCAGCGTCCAAGCGCGGGTGGGCTACACCTTC
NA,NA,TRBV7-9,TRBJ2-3,CASSLGGTLVVLSTDTQYF,TGTGCCAGCAGCTTAGGGGGCACCCTTGTGGTCCTTAGCACAGATACGCAGTATTTT
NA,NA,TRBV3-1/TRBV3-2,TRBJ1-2,CASSQGLGGYTF,TGTGCCAGCAGCCAAGGACTCGGAGGCTACACCTTC
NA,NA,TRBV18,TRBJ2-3,CASSPPSGSPDTQYF,TGTGCCAGCTCACCACCTTCCGGGAGCCCAGATACGCAGTATTTT
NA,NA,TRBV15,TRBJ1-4,CATSRQGLLNEKLFF,TGTGCCACCAGCAGACAGGGGCTCCTTAATGAAAAACTGTTTTTT
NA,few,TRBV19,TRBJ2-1,CGGGGNEQFF,TGCGGAGGGGGGGGCAATGAGCAGTTCTTC
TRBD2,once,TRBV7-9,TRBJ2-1,CASTSGTYNEQFF,TGTGCCAGTACTAGCGGAACTTACAATGAGCAGTTCTTC
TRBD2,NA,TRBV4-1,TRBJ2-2,CASSRISGGAGTGELFF,TGCGCCAGCAGCCGGATTAGCGGGGGGGCGGGCACCGGGGAGCTGTTTTTT
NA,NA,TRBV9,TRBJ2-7,CASSVGRSSYEQYF,TGTGCCAGCAGCGTGGGGAGGAGCTCCTACGAGCAGTACTTC